The 4 T cell receptor beta chains below all came from one sample that was sequenced in a study of vaccination and CD4 T cells after COVID-19. At the Johns Hopkins FTIC core, DNA taken from cultured CD4+ T cells was sequenced by way of the Oncomine TCR Beta short-read assay. Each CDR3 protein is one row after TCRdb ran MiXCR on the PCR reads. The profile shows over 15,000 distinct CDR3 sequences, 50% to 60% of them singletons. Noted treatment: approximately 10-day PBMC culture with coronavirus spike peptide pools or control peptides (ViraFEST assay). Their cognate antigens are unknown. The sample consisted of CD4+ T cells from blood, cultured in vitro. The origin of the receptors is a human donor who had recovered from COVID-19.

The chain joins TRBV2 to TRBJ2-7; D tentatively fits TRBD1 or TRBD2 (5 bases each). V was cut by 5 bases and J by 2 bases, with 19 bases left in between. CDR3 size: 16 residues. The germline V gene has CDR1 SNHLY and CDR2 FYNNEI. CDR3 residues: CASSSRDPNLAYEQYF. The CDR3 DNA reads TGTGCCAGCAGTTCCCGGGACCCCAATTTGGCCTACGAGCAGTACTTC.

V gene TRBV10-3 combines with J gene TRBJ2-7, with D perhaps TRBD1 or TRBD2 (5 bases each). V was clipped by 3 bases and J by 3 bases, with 12 bases between them. Germline V CDR1 and CDR2: ENHRY, SYGVKD. This CDR3 has 14 amino acids. This CDR3 is CAISERGPIYEQYF. The DNA of the CDR3 is TGTGCCATCAGTGAAAGGGGACCGATCTACGAGCAGTACTTC.

The genes are TRBV20-1 and TRBJ1-6; 7 bases align to TRBD1. Germline V gene data show CDR1 as DFQATT and CDR2 as SNEGSKA (reference sequence). The junction had 10 bases not matched to a gene; V was cut back by 1 base and J by 7 bases. This CDR3 is built from 16 residues. This chain's CDR3 is CSARAPPGTANSPLHF. The CDR3 DNA follows: TGCAGTGCTAGAGCGCCCCCCGGGACAGCAAATTCACCCCTCCACTTT.

J is TRBJ2-1 and V is TRBV6-1; 14 bases agree with TRBD2. The V gene end was trimmed by 2 bases and the J gene end by 8 bases; junction bases not matched to a gene: 8. The germline V gene has CDR1 MNHNS and CDR2 SASEGT. CDR3 length: 17 amino acids. CDR3 sequence: CASSELGLAGARDEQFF. For the CDR3, the DNA is TGTGCCAGCAGTGAACTGGGACTAGCGGGGGCGCGGGATGAGCAGTTCTTC.